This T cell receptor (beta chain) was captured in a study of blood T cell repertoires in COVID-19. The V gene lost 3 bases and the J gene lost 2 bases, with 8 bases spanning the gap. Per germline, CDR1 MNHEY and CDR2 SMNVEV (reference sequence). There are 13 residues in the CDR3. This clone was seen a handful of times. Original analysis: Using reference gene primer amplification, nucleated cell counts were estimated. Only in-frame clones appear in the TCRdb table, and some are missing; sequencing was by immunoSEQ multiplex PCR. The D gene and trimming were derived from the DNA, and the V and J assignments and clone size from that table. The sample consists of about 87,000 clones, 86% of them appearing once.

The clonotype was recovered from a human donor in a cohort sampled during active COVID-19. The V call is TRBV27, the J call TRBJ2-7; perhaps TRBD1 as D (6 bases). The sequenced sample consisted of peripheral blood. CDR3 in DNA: TGTGCCAGCAGTTTGTCAGGGGCCTACGAGCAGTACTTC. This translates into CASSLSGAYEQYF.